The T cell receptor (beta chain) described here comes from a study of identifying expanded T cells in peripheral blood. Findings and caveats of the study: Technical replicates showed about 1.1 changed clones; roughly two weeks about 16.4; four weeks 19. Roughly two-week clone count variance significantly increased as total template count grew.

During the collection period, no donor immune events like infections were recorded. Repertoires were generated with immunoSEQ multiplex PCR, while TCRdb's copy carries only in-frame clones and drops some. Of approximately 56,000 clones listed, 82% are singletons. Note on this clone: No antigen is known for it.

The TCR comes from a person aged 18-70 years in good health. The sample comprised blood.

The CDR3 loop reads CASSRWTPPQDNEQFF. Here the CDR3 DNA reads TGTGCCAGCAGCAGATGGACTCCACCTCAGGACAATGAGCAGTTCTTC. The chain uses TRBV7-8 and TRBJ2-1; possible D gene TRBD2, 5 bases. The CDR3 runs to 16 residues. CDR1 SGHVS and CDR2 FQNEAQ come from the germline V gene. Trimming took 5 bases from V and 5 from J, leaving 19 bases between them.